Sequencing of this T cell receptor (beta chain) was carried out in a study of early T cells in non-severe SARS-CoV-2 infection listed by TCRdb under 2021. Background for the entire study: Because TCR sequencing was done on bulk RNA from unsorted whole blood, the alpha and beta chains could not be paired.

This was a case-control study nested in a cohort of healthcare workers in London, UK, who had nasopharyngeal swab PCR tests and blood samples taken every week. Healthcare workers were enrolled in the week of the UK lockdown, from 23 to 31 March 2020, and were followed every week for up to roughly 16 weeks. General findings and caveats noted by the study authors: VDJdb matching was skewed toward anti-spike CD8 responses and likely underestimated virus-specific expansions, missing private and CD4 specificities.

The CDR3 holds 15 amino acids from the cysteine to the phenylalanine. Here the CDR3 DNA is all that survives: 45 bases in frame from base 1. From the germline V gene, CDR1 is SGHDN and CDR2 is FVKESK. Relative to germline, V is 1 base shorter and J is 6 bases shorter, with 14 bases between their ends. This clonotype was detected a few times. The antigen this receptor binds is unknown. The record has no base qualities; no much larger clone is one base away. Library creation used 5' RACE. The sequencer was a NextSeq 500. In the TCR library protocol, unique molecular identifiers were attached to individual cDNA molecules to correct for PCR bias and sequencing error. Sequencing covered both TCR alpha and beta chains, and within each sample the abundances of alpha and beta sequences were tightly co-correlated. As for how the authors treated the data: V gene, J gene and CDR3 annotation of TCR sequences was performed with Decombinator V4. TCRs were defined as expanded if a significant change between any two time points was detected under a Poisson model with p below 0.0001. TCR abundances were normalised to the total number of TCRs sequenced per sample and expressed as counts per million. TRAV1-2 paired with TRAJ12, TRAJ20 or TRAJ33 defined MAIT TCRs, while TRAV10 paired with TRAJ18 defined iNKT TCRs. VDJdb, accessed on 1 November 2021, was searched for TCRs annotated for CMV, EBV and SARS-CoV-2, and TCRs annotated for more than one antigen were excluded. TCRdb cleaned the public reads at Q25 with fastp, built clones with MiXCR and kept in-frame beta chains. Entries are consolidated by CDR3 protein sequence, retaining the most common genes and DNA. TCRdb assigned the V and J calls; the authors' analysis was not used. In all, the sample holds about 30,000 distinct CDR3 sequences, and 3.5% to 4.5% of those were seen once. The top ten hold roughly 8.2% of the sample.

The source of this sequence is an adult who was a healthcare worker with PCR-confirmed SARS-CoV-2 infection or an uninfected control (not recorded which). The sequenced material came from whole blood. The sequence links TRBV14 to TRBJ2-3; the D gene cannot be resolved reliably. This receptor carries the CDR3 CASSQVGPIGDTQYF. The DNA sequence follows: TGTGCCAGCAGCCAAGTCGGGCCCATTGGGGATACGCAGTATTTT.